The clone carrying this T cell receptor beta chain showed up just once. Its specificity is unknown. No donor had fewer than one pre-ART PBMC sample or fewer than two post-ART PBMC samples. Samples held about 1-11 million cryopreserved PBMC before DNA extraction. Samples were assayed with immunoSEQ v3.0 at survey level. Some clones are missing from TCRdb's copy, which holds only in-frame ones; the method was immunoSEQ multiplex PCR. The table has more than 20,000 clones, approximately 86% seen once. This sample is drawn from a study of long-term antiretroviral therapy in people with HIV. Findings of the study overall: Repertoires with HIV possessed tighter CDR3 length spans than those of controls. Increased diversity was seen after ART, yet it remained lower than in transplant donor controls.

This clonotype was obtained from a man aged 55 to 70 with HIV. The sequenced sample was unsorted PBMCs, obtained 1.3 years after starting antiretroviral therapy.

CDR3 region: CASSLDRGPTDTQYF. The CDR3 coding sequence is TGTGCCAGCAGCTTAGATCGCGGTCCCACAGATACGCAGTATTTT. The chain couples TRBV11-3 to TRBJ2-3; D call uncertain. Per germline, CDR1 SGHNT and CDR2 YENEEA. CDR3 length: 15 residues. The V gene lost 0 bases and the J gene lost 2 bases, with 9 bases spanning the gap.